The 17 T cell receptor beta chains reported below all come from one sample, sequenced in a study of T cell responses to AZD1222 COVID-19 vaccine. The assay was immunoSEQ multiplex PCR, and TCRdb's table has in-frame clones only and misses some. Found here are some 150,000 clones, 86% of them singletons; the top ten hold about 4.8%. The sample was peripheral blood, taken 28 days after the second AZD1222 dose. Receptors were obtained from an adult who received the AZD1222 COVID-19 vaccine.

The gene calls are TRBV9 and TRBJ1-2, with D perhaps matching TRBD1 (5 bases). This CDR3 contains 15 residues. Germline V gives CDR1 SGDLS, CDR2 YYNGEE. The V end lost 1 base, the J end lost 2 bases, and 12 bases lay between the germline ends. This CDR3 is CASSVNGGTNYGYTF. The CDR3 DNA reads TGTGCCAGCAGCGTAAACGGAGGGACCAACTATGGCTACACCTTC.

This clone was found once. The chain's CDR3 is CASSLFLNQPQHF. In DNA form, the CDR3 reads TGTGCCAGCAGTTTGTTCCTCAATCAGCCCCAGCATTTT. V gene TRBV12-3 or TRBV12-4 combines with J gene TRBJ1-5; D is unresolved. The V end lost 3 bases, the J end lost 3 bases, and 6 bases lay between the germline ends. This CDR3 has 13 residues.

This chain joins TRBV7-2 and TRBJ2-5, with D possibly being TRBD2 (5 bases). The CDR3 is 14 residues long. From germline, CDR1 is SGHTA and CDR2 FQGNSA. V was cut by 1 base and J by 5 bases, with 11 bases left in between. The CDR3 region is CASSLGGAEETQYF. CDR3 DNA sequence: TGTGCCAGCAGCTTAGGAGGAGCGGAGGAGACCCAGTACTTC.

On this clone itself: One junction end does not reproduce the germline sequence, and a read error may be involved. The rearrangement joins TRBV3-1 (or the pseudogene TRBV3-2) to TRBJ1-1, with 7 nucleotides matching TRBD1. Germline loops: CDR1 LGHDT, CDR2 YNNKEL (reference sequence). CDR3 length: 14 amino acids. The CDR3 sequence: CASTQQGLNTEAFF. The CDR3 DNA is TGTGCCAGCACCCAACAGGGGCTGAACACTGAAGCTTTCTTT.

The chain uses TRBV7-2 and TRBJ2-1; D remains unclear. V was shortened by 3 bases and J by 9 bases, with 12 bases between the two germline ends. The CDR3 is 13 amino acids. The germline V gene encodes CDR1 SGHTA and CDR2 FQGNSA. The CDR3 region is CASSFLTVGEQFF. In nucleotides, the CDR3 is TGTGCCAGCAGCTTCTTGACTGTTGGTGAGCAGTTCTTC.

The chain has TRBV7-2 and TRBJ2-3, with D possibly TRBD2 on 5 matching bases. CDR3 size: 15 residues. Trimming cost V 4 bases and J 2 bases, with 13 bases left between them. Germline CDR1 reads SGHTA; CDR2 reads FQGNSA. CDR3 coding DNA: TGTGCCAGCAGCTATAGTAGCGTGGTCACAGATACGCAGTATTTT. Its protein is CASSYSSVVTDTQYF. Filled out from reference TRBV7-2 and TRBJ2-3, the complete variable domain reads GAGVSQSPSNKVTEKGKDVELRCDPISGHTALYWYRQSLGQGLEFLIYFQGNSAPDKSGLPSDRFSAERTGGSVSTLTIQRTQQEDSAVYLCASSYSSVVTDTQYFGPGTRLTVL.

The J gene is TRBJ1-6, the V gene TRBV6-5; 11 bases align to TRBD1. The length of the CDR3 is 15 residues. V lost 6 bases and J lost 9; bases outside the gene matches: 7. Germline V gene sequence: CDR1 MNHEY, CDR2 SVGAGI. CDR3 amino acids: CASSPDRGRGSPLHF. As DNA, the CDR3 is TGTGCCAGCAGCCCGGACAGGGGGCGAGGTTCACCCCTCCACTTT.

This rearrangement joins TRBV27 to TRBJ2-7; 8 bases line up with TRBD2. The length of the CDR3 is 15 residues. Losses at the gene ends were 5 bases for V and 7 bases for J; bases not matched to a gene: 13. Germline values: CDR1 MNHEY, CDR2 SMNVEV (reference sequence). CDR3 in DNA: TGTGCCAGCAGTCCTTTTGCGGGGGGCCTGTGGGAGCAGTACTTC. Protein: CASSPFAGGLWEQYF.

The chain couples TRBV18 to TRBJ2-5, with 10 nucleotides matching TRBD2. Germline loops: CDR1 KGHSH, CDR2 LQKENI. The ends lost 6 bases at V and 5 bases at J; junction bases unmatched: 9. The CDR3 spans 15 residues. Here the CDR3 DNA reads TGTGCCAGCTCCTACAGCGGGAGGGCGGAGGAGACCCAGTACTTC. It codes for CASSYSGRAEETQYF.

The chain joins TRBV12-5 to TRBJ2-7, with 7 bases that match TRBD1. The germline V gene encodes CDR1 LGHNT and CDR2 FRNRAP. The CDR3 has 12 amino acids. CDR3 nucleotide sequence: TGTGCCACCCGGGACAGCTACTACGAGCAGTACTTC. Translated: CATRDSYYEQYF.

Note on this clone: At one boundary the junction diverges from the germline segment, which might be a read error. The chain is built from TRBV12-3 or TRBV12-4 and TRBJ2-7, with D tentatively TRBD1 (6 bases). This CDR3 contains 13 residues. The CDR3: CATRQAPSDEQYF. In DNA form, the CDR3 reads TGTGCCACTAGACAGGCGCCCTCCGACGAGCAGTACTTC.

The chain is built from TRBV6-5 and TRBJ2-1, with D uncertain. V was trimmed by 4 bases and J by 9 bases, leaving 13 bases between them. From germline, CDR1 is MNHEY and CDR2 SVGAGI. CDR3 size: 13 residues. In nucleotides, the CDR3 is TGTGCCAGCAGTTTTGGTCTAATGGGTGAGCAGTTCTTC. Translated: CASSFGLMGEQFF.

This chain uses TRBV7-2 with TRBJ2-1; TRBD1 aligns across 7 bases. The CDR3 extends over 15 amino acids. In germline, CDR1 is SGHTA, CDR2 FQGNSA. The J segment lost 5 bases and the V segment lost 5 bases, leaving 9 bases of the junction unmatched. The CDR3 spells CASSTDRDLHNEQFF. The CDR3 nucleotides are TGTGCCAGCAGCACCGACAGGGATCTCCACAATGAGCAGTTCTTC.

The rearrangement uses TRBV7-8 and TRBJ1-1, with 9 bases lining up with TRBD1. J gave up 4 bases and V 0 bases, and 3 bases lay outside the gene matches. Germline V gives CDR1 SGHVS, CDR2 FQNEAQ. The CDR3 runs to 15 residues. CDR3 nucleotide sequence: TGTGCCAGCAGCTTAGCGGGACAGGGAATCACTGAAGCTTTCTTT. It codes for CASSLAGQGITEAFF. Filled out from reference TRBV7-8 and TRBJ1-1, the complete variable domain reads GAGVSQSPRYKVAKRGQDVALRCDPISGHVSLFWYQQALGQGPEFLTYFQNEAQLDKSGLPSDRFFAERPEGSVSTLKIQRTQQEDSAVYLCASSLAGQGITEAFFGQGTRLTVV.

V and J are TRBV18 and TRBJ1-1; TRBD1 matches at 7 bases. The CDR3 loop spans 15 amino acids. J lost 2 bases, V lost 6 bases, and 9 bases had no gene match. Looked up from germline, CDR1 is KGHSH and CDR2 is LQKENI. The CDR3 spells CASSHSGTDNTEAFF. DNA of the CDR3: TGTGCCAGCTCCCACTCCGGGACAGATAACACTGAAGCTTTCTTT.

CDR3 sequence (DNA): TGTGCCAGCAGTTACGGGGACCCTGGAAACACCATATATTTT. It encodes CASSYGDPGNTIYF. The gene calls are TRBV6-5 and TRBJ1-3, with D possibly TRBD1 on 5 matching bases. This CDR3 has 14 residues. Germline V gives CDR1 MNHEY, CDR2 SVGAGI. The V end was cut by 2 bases, the J end by 2 bases, with 7 bases between.

The V and J genes are TRBV21-1 and TRBJ2-7. TRBV21-1 is a known pseudogene. The CDR3 is 13 amino acids. Here the CDR3 reads CASSPRSLYEQYF. The CDR3, as DNA: TGTGCCAGCAGCCCCCGCTCGTTATACGAGCAGTACTTC.